These 23 T cell receptor beta chains originate from one sample sequenced in a study of Ad26.COV2.S vaccination and SARS-CoV-2 variants (dated by TCRdb to the early 2020s). Taken with the paper, the label for treatment or condition translates to: roughly 18 received Ad26.COV2.S at low or high dose, single or two shots; roughly 5 received placebo; per-sample allocation not given. Repertoires of vaccine and placebo recipients were sequenced from samples collected on day 63 after the first injection. The library was built by means of the immunoSEQ multiplex PCR assay. What TCRdb holds here is the immuneACCESS table cut down to in-frame rearrangements. Part of the clones is not present; checked against another copy, under half of the missing clones reflect an unresolved V gene, and the others are unexplained. For this sample the table gives about 420,000 clones, of which 70% to 90% were detected only once. Clones ranked in the top ten supply 3.6% of the sample.

The sequencing here drew on peripheral blood, taken in a trial of Ad26.COV2.S vaccine versus placebo. These receptor sequences come from a person aged 18 to 59 who received the Ad26.COV2.S COVID-19 vaccine or a placebo.

The V call is TRBV19, the J call TRBJ2-6; D unclear. The CDR3 loop spans 15 amino acids. Looked up from germline, CDR1 is LNHDA and CDR2 is SQIVND (reference sequence). V was trimmed by 5 bases and J by 0 bases, leaving 8 bases between them. The CDR3 DNA is TGTGCCAGTAGTTGGCAAAACTCTGGGGCCAACGTCCTGACTTTC. Its translation: CASSWQNSGANVLTF.

This clone was detected once. The chain links TRBV7-8 to TRBJ1-5, with a weak D call TRBD1 (5 bases). Germline CDR1 SGHVS, CDR2 FQNEAQ. The CDR3 length is 16 residues. V dropped 1 base and J dropped 3 bases, with 13 bases sitting between them. CDR3 residues: CASSLEGTAFNQPQHF. The CDR3 DNA follows: TGTGCCAGCAGCTTAGAAGGGACGGCCTTCAATCAGCCCCAGCATTTT.

The chain recombines TRBV2 with TRBJ1-5; 8 nucleotides agree with TRBD1. The junction had 6 bases not matched to a gene; V was cut back by 6 bases and J by 8 bases. The V gene's germline CDR1 is SNHLY and CDR2 FYNNEI. This CDR3 is built from 13 residues. CDR3 loop: CASRMTGEEPQHF. The CDR3 DNA reads TGTGCCAGCAGGATGACAGGGGAAGAGCCCCAGCATTTT.

CDR3 nucleotides: TGTGCCAGCAGTTACTCCAAGGGGCTTGAAGCTTTCTTT. Translated: CASSYSKGLEAFF. The V and J genes are TRBV6-5 and TRBJ1-1; possibly TRBD1 for D (5 bases). Per germline, CDR1 MNHEY and CDR2 SVGAGI. The CDR3 spans 13 residues. The germline V and J ends were trimmed by 0 bases and 7 bases, with 9 bases remaining between them.

The chain links TRBV3-1 (or the pseudogene TRBV3-2) to TRBJ2-3; 9 positions match TRBD2. Germline trimming cut 0 bases from V and 6 bases from J; bases unmatched to any gene: 4. The CDR3 extends over 15 amino acids. Germline V CDR1 and CDR2: LGHDT, YNNKEL (reference sequence). CDR3 region: CASSQDDAGGDTQYF. CDR3 coding DNA: TGTGCCAGCAGCCAAGATGACGCGGGGGGGGATACGCAGTATTTT.

V usage is TRBV7-3 and J usage is TRBJ2-1; 11 bases map to TRBD2. Germline loops: CDR1 SGHTA, CDR2 FQGTGA. The junction had 5 bases not matched to a gene; V was cut back by 5 bases and J by 5 bases. The CDR3 length is 15 residues. The CDR3 region is CASSREGLADNEQFF. The DNA for the CDR3 is TGTGCCAGCAGCCGGGAGGGACTAGCGGACAATGAGCAGTTCTTC. Full variable domain (outside the CDR3, taken from reference TRBV7-3 and TRBJ2-1): GAGVSQTPSNKVTEKGKYVELRCDPISGHTALYWYRQSLGQGPEFLIYFQGTGAADDSGLPNDRFFAVRPEGSVSTLKIQRTERGDSAVYLCASSREGLADNEQFFGPGTRLTVL.

Here the CDR3 DNA reads TGTGCCAGCAGTTTAACAGCGGGGGGGCTCTACGAGCAGTACTTC. The encoded protein is CASSLTAGGLYEQYF. The rearrangement joins TRBV27 to TRBJ2-7; 10 bases map to TRBD2. Per germline, CDR1 MNHEY and CDR2 SMNVEV (reference sequence). Trimming removed 2 bases from V and 3 bases from J; junction bases left unmatched: 4. The CDR3 runs to 15 residues.

The chain carries TRBV9 and TRBJ2-3; the match to TRBD2 covers 9 bases. Germline V lookup: CDR1 SGDLS, CDR2 YYNGEE. CDR3 size: 18 residues. J lost 6 bases, V lost 2 bases, and 16 bases had no gene match. The DNA of the CDR3 is TGTGCCAGCAGCGTTGCTCCGGGAAGCGGGGGGCCAGCGGATACGCAGTATTTT. Translation gives CASSVAPGSGGPADTQYF.

J is TRBJ2-3 and V is TRBV15, with TRBD2 matching over 9 bases. Germline CDR1 reads LNHNV; CDR2 reads YYDKDF (reference sequence). The CDR3 has 17 amino acids. Losses at the gene ends were 0 bases for V and 1 base for J; bases not matched to a gene: 5. The CDR3 protein is CATSRDTVAGGTDTQYF. In nucleotides, the CDR3 is TGTGCCACCAGCAGAGATACCGTAGCGGGGGGCACAGATACGCAGTATTTT. Using reference TRBV15 and TRBJ2-3 for the parts outside the CDR3, the full variable domain is DAMVIQNPRYQVTQFGKPVTLSCSQTLNHNVMYWYQQKSSQAPKLLFHYYDKDFNNEADTPDNFQSRRPNTSFCFLDIRSPGLGDTAMYLCATSRDTVAGGTDTQYFGPGTRLTVL.

The chain couples TRBV12-3 or TRBV12-4 to TRBJ1-1, with D possibly matching TRBD1 (6 bases). This CDR3 comprises 13 residues. Trimming removed 7 bases at V and 4 bases at J, with 13 bases between. DNA for the CDR3: TGTGCCAGCAAGTCGGGACACAGCACTGAAGCTTTCTTT. Translating gives CASKSGHSTEAFF.

The CDR3 is CASSLPGPRSYEQYF. The CDR3 region has the DNA TGTGCCAGCAGCTTACCGGGACCCCGCTCCTACGAGCAGTACTTC. J is TRBJ2-7 and V is TRBV7-2; D tentatively reads TRBD1 or TRBD2 (5 bases each). CDR1 is SGHTA and CDR2 is FQGNSA in the germline V gene. The CDR3 spans 15 residues. The germline V and J ends were trimmed by 2 bases and 0 bases, with 11 bases remaining between them.

The gene calls are TRBV6-2 or TRBV6-3 and TRBJ1-2; TRBD1 aligns across 7 bases. The CDR3 spans 16 residues. V trimming: 6 bases; J trimming: 0 bases; junction bases outside the gene matches: 10. The germline gives CDR1 MNHEY, CDR2 SVGEGT. The CDR3 sequence is CASSLRDREANYGYTF. The DNA for the CDR3 is TGTGCCAGCAGCCTCCGGGACAGAGAAGCTAACTATGGCTACACCTTC.

The genes are TRBV19 and TRBJ2-3; possibly TRBD2 for D (6 bases). Trimming removed 5 bases from V and 4 bases from J, with 19 bases in between. Germline V gene sequence: CDR1 LNHDA, CDR2 SQIVND (reference sequence). The CDR3 is made up of 16 amino acids. CDR3 sequence (DNA): TGTGCCAGTAGTGCTGGACTATCCATAGACTCAGATACGCAGTATTTT. This codes for CASSAGLSIDSDTQYF.

The V call is TRBV6-5, the J call TRBJ1-1; weak D call: TRBD1 (5 bases). The length of the CDR3 is 15 residues. The V gene's germline CDR1 is MNHEY and CDR2 SVGAGI. The V end lost 2 bases, the J end lost 4 bases, and 14 bases lay between the germline ends. The CDR3 DNA sequence: TGTGCCAGCAGTTACACCTCCAGGGAGGGCACTGAAGCTTTCTTT. It specifies CASSYTSREGTEAFF.

This chain links TRBV2 with TRBJ2-5; 7 bases match TRBD1. Unmatched junction bases numbered 11, after V lost 8 bases and J lost 5 bases. The CDR3 consists of 14 residues. CDR1 SNHLY and CDR2 FYNNEI come from the germline V gene. CDR3 sequence reads: CASATRGPDETQYF. The CDR3 DNA sequence: TGTGCCAGCGCCACGAGGGGGCCGGACGAGACCCAGTACTTC.

This clone was seen once. The chain combines TRBV9 with TRBJ2-3, with D unresolved. Between the trimmed V and J ends, which lost 0 bases and 1 base, there was a span of 6 bases. This CDR3 is built from 14 residues. CDR1 and CDR2 (germline): SGDLS, YYNGEE. The CDR3 loop is CASSVAVGTDTQYF. In DNA, the CDR3 is TGTGCCAGCAGCGTAGCTGTCGGCACAGATACGCAGTATTTT.

The CDR3 protein is CASSPSAGEETQYF. CDR3 in DNA: TGTGCCAGCTCACCAAGCGCGGGCGAAGAGACCCAGTACTTC. The J gene is TRBJ2-5, the V gene TRBV18, with D tentatively TRBD2 (5 bases). The CDR3 extends over 14 amino acids. The V end was cut by 2 bases, the J end by 3 bases, with 10 bases between. The germline V gene encodes CDR1 KGHSH and CDR2 LQKENI.

About this clone itself: One junction end disagrees with the germline gene, perhaps due to a read error. V and J are TRBV2 and TRBJ1-5; D gene unclear. The CDR3 contains 14 residues. Germline-derived CDR1 and CDR2 are SNHLY and FYNNEI. DNA for the CDR3: TGTGCCAGCAGCGAAGGCCACTCCAATCAGCCCCAGCATTTT. This encodes CASSEGHSNQPQHF.

This clone was counted a single time. This sequence joins TRBV5-6 and TRBJ2-5; no firm D call. V shed 4 bases and J shed 2 bases, with 9 bases lying between them. The CDR3 spans 13 residues. Germline lookup yields CDR1 SGHDT and CDR2 YYEEEE. The CDR3 DNA reads TGTGCCAGCAGCAGCCACTCACAAGAGACCCAGTACTTC. It encodes CASSSHSQETQYF.

This chain links TRBV5-1 with TRBJ1-2; TRBD1 aligns across 7 bases. The germline CDR1 and CDR2 sequences are SGHRS and YFSETQ. After removal of 3 bases from V and 4 bases from J, the junction contained 3 bases not matched to a gene. The CDR3 contains 13 residues. CDR3 residues: CASSSGQVYGYTF. In nucleotides, the CDR3 is TGCGCCAGCAGCTCTGGACAGGTCTATGGCTACACCTTC.

The gene calls are TRBV4-1 and TRBJ1-5; D remains unclear. The V gene lost 1 base and the J gene lost 8 bases, with 9 bases spanning the gap. CDR1 MGHRA and CDR2 YSYEKL come from the germline V gene. The CDR3 has 13 amino acids. Here the CDR3 DNA reads TGCGCCAGCAGCCAAGTGTTTAGTGAGCCCCAGCATTTT. It translates to CASSQVFSEPQHF.

The CDR3 nucleotides read TGTGCCACCAGTGATTCCACGGGGGGCGCCGGACCCGGGGAGCTGTTTTTT. Amino acid sequence: CATSDSTGGAGPGELFF. V gene TRBV24-1 combines with J gene TRBJ2-2, with D possibly TRBD2 on 7 matching bases. The CDR3 length is 17 residues. V was clipped by 2 bases and J by 6 bases, with 18 bases between them. Germline CDR1 reads KGHDR; CDR2 reads SFDVKD.

The rearrangement joins TRBV7-2 to TRBJ2-7; 8 bases align to TRBD2. Per germline, CDR1 SGHTA and CDR2 FQGNSA. The CDR3 covers 14 residues. With 3 bases clipped from V and 2 bases from J, the junction kept 3 bases outside the gene matches. The CDR3 DNA sequence: TGTGCCAGCAGCTTCGCCGGGGGGGCCTACGAGCAGTACTTC. Protein product: CASSFAGGAYEQYF. Variable domain in full (rest from reference TRBV7-2 and TRBJ2-7): GAGVSQSPSNKVTEKGKDVELRCDPISGHTALYWYRQSLGQGLEFLIYFQGNSAPDKSGLPSDRFSAERTGGSVSTLTIQRTQQEDSAVYLCASSFAGGAYEQYFGPGTRLTVT.